The following is a T cell receptor beta chain sequence with its context. Trimming took off 0 bases at V and 5 bases at J, with 5 bases between the two ends. The germline gives CDR1 SGHRS, CDR2 YFSETQ. The CDR3 loop spans 12 amino acids. The data were produced by immunoSEQ multiplex PCR, yet TCRdb's version contains in-frame clones alone and is incomplete. The data contain 97,000 or so clones, less than 90% of them seen just once; the ten biggest clones take up around 15%. The data are from a study of T cell responses to AZD1222 COVID-19 vaccine. The clonotype comes from an adult in good health. This material consisted of peripheral blood, taken on day 0 of AZD1222 vaccination. The chain links TRBV5-1 to TRBJ1-1; no firm D call. CDR3 coding DNA: TGCGCCAGCAGCTTGGAGGGTACTGAAGCTTTCTTT. Translated: CASSLEGTEAFF.